A selection of T cell receptor beta chains follows, all from one sample in a study of control samples from healthy donors and cancer patients. This table comes from immunoSEQ multiplex PCR, and its TCRdb copy is limited to in-frame clones, with some not included. The profile shows about 170,000 clones, roughly nine tenths of them singletons. Specimen: blood. Source of these receptors: a woman in her 30s in good health. Both conserved end residues are part of each CDR3. A D gene is named only where the DNA matches it firmly. Clone size is not always given. Where it is, it says once, few, many or a class for expanded clones.

v_call	d_call	j_call	clone_size	cdr3_length	cdr3_aa	cdr3_nt
TRBV6-5	.	TRBJ2-3	.	13	CASRRTRTDTQYF	TGTGCCAGCAGGCGAACTAGGACAGATACGCAGTATTTT
TRBV4-3	TRBD1	TRBJ1-2	.	14	CASSPTGGFYGYTF	TGCGCCAGCAGCCCAACAGGGGGATTCTATGGCTACACCTTC
TRBV4-1	TRBD1	TRBJ2-2	.	16	CASSQEDRVNTGELFF	TGCGCCAGCAGCCAAGAAGACAGGGTAAACACCGGGGAGCTGTTTTTT
TRBV5-1	TRBD2	TRBJ2-5	.	15	CASSLGLAGQETQYF	TGCGCCAGCAGCTTGGGACTAGCGGGTCAAGAGACCCAGTACTTC
TRBV6-2/TRBV6-3	.	TRBJ2-5	.	15	CASSPGTDRQETQYF	TGTGCCAGCAGTCCCGGGACTGACCGACAAGAGACCCAGTACTTC
TRBV28	TRBD2	TRBJ2-7	.	15	CASSPLAGVWYEQYF	TGTGCCAGCAGCCCACTAGCGGGAGTTTGGTACGAGCAGTACTTC
TRBV28	.	TRBJ1-5	.	14	CASSLGGGGQPQHF	TGTGCCAGCAGTTTGGGGGGGGGCGGTCAGCCCCAGCATTTT
TRBV25-1	TRBD2	TRBJ2-7	once	15	CASSELAARHYEQYF	TGTGCCAGCAGTGAGCTAGCGGCCAGACACTACGAGCAGTACTTC
TRBV12-3/TRBV12-4	TRBD1	TRBJ1-2	few	13	CASSWGQGTGYTF	TGTGCCAGCAGTTGGGGACAGGGGACGGGCTACACCTTC
TRBV19	TRBD1	TRBJ2-1	.	15	CASSRTGSSYNEQFF	TGTGCCAGTAGTAGGACAGGCAGCTCCTACAATGAGCAGTTCTTC
TRBV25-1	.	TRBJ1-4	.	13	CASSRGFGEKLFF	TGTGCCAGCAGTAGGGGGTTCGGGGAAAAACTGTTTTTT
TRBV12-5	.	TRBJ2-3	.	11	CASGLRDTQYF	TGTGCTAGTGGTTTGCGCGATACGCAGTATTTT
TRBV21-1	.	TRBJ1-6	.	12	CASSKVGSPLHF	TGTGCCAGCAGCAAAGTTGGGTCACCCCTCCACTTT
TRBV7-2	.	TRBJ1-5	once	14	CASSVDVSNQPQHF	TGTGCCAGCAGCGTAGACGTTAGCAATCAGCCCCAGCATTTT
TRBV7-3	TRBD1	TRBJ1-1	.	16	CASSLTPTGGYTEAFF	TGTGCCAGCAGCTTAACCCCGACAGGGGGATACACTGAAGCTTTCTTT
TRBV7-8	.	TRBJ2-1	.	15	CASSLGTSSYNEQFF	TGTGCCAGCAGCTTAGGGACGAGCTCCTACAATGAGCAGTTCTTC
TRBV2	.	TRBJ2-5	.	13	CASKPAGQETQYF	TGTGCCAGCAAACCGGCAGGTCAAGAGACCCAGTACTTC
TRBV19	TRBD2	TRBJ2-7	.	15	CASSIGTSGSYEQYF	TGTGCCAGTAGTATAGGGACTAGCGGGAGCTACGAGCAGTACTTC
TRBV28	.	TRBJ1-1	once	13	CASNQGPNTEAFF	TGTGCCAGCAATCAGGGACCGAACACTGAAGCTTTCTTT
TRBV7-6	TRBD1	TRBJ2-5	once	15	CASSAGTDFQETQYF	TGTGCCAGCAGCGCCGGGACAGATTTCCAAGAGACCCAGTACTTC
TRBV7-3	.	TRBJ2-3	.	13	CASSLTVADTQYF	TGTGCCAGCAGCTTAACGGTAGCGGATACGCAGTATTTT
TRBV5-4	.	TRBJ1-1	.	14	CASSFIGQNTEAFF	TGTGCCAGCAGCTTCATCGGGCAGAACACTGAAGCTTTCTTT
TRBV30	.	TRBJ2-1	.	13	CAWRSGQANEQFF	TGTGCCTGGAGAAGCGGCCAGGCAAATGAGCAGTTCTTC
TRBV6-2/TRBV6-3	TRBD2	TRBJ2-5	.	14	CASSTLAGGQTQYF	TGTGCCAGCAGCACCCTAGCGGGAGGACAGACCCAGTACTTC